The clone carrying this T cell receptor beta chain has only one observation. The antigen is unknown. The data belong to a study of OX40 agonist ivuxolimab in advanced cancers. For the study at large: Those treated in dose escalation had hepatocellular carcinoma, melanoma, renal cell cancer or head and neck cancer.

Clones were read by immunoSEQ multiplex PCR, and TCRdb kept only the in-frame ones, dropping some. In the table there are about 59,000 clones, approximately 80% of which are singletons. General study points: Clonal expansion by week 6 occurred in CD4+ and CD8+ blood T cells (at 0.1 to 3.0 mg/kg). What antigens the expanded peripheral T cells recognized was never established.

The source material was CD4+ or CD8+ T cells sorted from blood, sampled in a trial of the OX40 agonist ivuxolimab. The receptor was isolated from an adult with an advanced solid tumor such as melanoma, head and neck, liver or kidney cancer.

DNA for the CDR3: TGTGCCAGCAGCTTTTTTAGGGGTACTGAAGCTTTCTTT. This gives the protein CASSFFRGTEAFF. The chain carries TRBV11-2 and TRBJ1-1; D may be TRBD1 (5 bases). Germline assignment: CDR1 SGHAT and CDR2 FQNNGV. The CDR3 contains 13 residues. V lost 3 bases and J 5 bases, leaving 10 bases between the germline ends.